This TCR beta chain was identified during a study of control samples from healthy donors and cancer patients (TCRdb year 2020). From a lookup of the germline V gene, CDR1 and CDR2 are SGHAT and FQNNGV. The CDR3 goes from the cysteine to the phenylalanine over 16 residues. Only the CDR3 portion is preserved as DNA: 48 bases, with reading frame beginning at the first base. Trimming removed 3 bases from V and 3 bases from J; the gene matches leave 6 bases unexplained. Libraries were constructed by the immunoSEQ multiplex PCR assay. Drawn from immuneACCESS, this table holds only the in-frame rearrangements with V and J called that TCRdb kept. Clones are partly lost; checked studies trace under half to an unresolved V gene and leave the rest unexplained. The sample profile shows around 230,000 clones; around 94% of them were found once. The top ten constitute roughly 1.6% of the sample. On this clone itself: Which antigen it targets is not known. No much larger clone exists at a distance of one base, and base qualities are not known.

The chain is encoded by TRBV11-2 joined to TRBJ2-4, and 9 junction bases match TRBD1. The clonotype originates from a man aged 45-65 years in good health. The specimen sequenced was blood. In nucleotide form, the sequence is TGTGCCAGCAGCTTCGTGACAGGGGGAGGCAAAAACATTCAGTACTTC. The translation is CASSFVTGGGKNIQYF.